This T cell receptor (beta chain) is from a study of T cells in Graves' hyperthyroidism and ophthalmopathy. The study, taken as a whole, reports: Ophthalmopathy could be told apart from stable hyperthyroidism with a 13 V-J model.

Worth noting for this clonotype: The antigen remains undetermined.

RNA transcripts served as the template for amplifying TCR beta CDR3 regions. The HTBI primer set served for first-round RT-PCR of the TCR CDR3. TCRdb re-called the multiplex PCR reads through MiXCR, storing one row per CDR3 protein. The table shows 500,000 or so distinct CDR3 sequences, with 15% to 20% occurring only once. With duration under 3 months, ophthalmopathy was active: Clinical Activity Score at least 3, NOSPECS at least 4. The V gene's germline CDR1 is MGHRA and CDR2 YSYEKL. The CDR3 is 14 residues long. V was pared by 1 base and J by 6 bases, with 10 bases between. The rearrangement uses TRBV4-1 and TRBJ2-1; D gene uncertain. The sequencing input was blood. The receptor was isolated from a woman under 30 with Graves' ophthalmopathy. CDR3 DNA: TGCGCCAGCAGCCAAGTGGACCACGCCAATGAGCAGTTCTTC. Residues: CASSQVDHANEQFF.